One T cell receptor beta chain is described in this entry. Sequenced by immunoSEQ multiplex PCR; TCRdb stores in-frame clones only, minus some. The table has around 250,000 clones, roughly 83% seen once. Germline V gene data show CDR1 as MDHEN and CDR2 as SYDVKM. Germline trimming cut 7 bases from V and 10 bases from J; bases unmatched to any gene: 11. The CDR3 extends over 15 amino acids. The data stem from a study of blood T cell repertoires in COVID-19. This receptor was identified in a man in his sixties who had recovered from COVID-19. Sequenced: peripheral blood. The chain uses TRBV28 and TRBJ1-6; 9 bases align to TRBD1. The CDR3 spells CASTLRTGGDSPLHF. In nucleotides, the CDR3 is TGTGCCAGCACCCTGCGCACAGGGGGCGACTCACCCCTCCACTTT.